This note documents a single T cell receptor (beta chain) sequence. Its antigen is unknown. The data were produced by immunoSEQ multiplex PCR, yet TCRdb's version contains in-frame clones alone and is incomplete. The table records 200,000 or so clones, roughly 82% of them present only once. The V segment lost 4 bases and the J segment 2 bases; nucleotides outside the gene matches: 8. CDR1 is LNHDA, CDR2 SQIVND, per germline (reference sequence). The CDR3 runs to 15 residues. This specimen comes from a study of cytomegalovirus exposure and HLA in healthy donors. Study as a whole: The 120 validation repertoires, a later analysis reported, used the same platform as the 550 to 700 repertoires from the first cohort. Study-wide findings and caveats: It was reported that the classifier diagnosed cytomegalovirus status with high specificity and sensitivity in both the original and validation cohorts. In a later analysis, first-cohort TCR clusters were found to tend to co-occur in the 120 or so validation repertoires.

This TCR derives from a woman in her thirties in good health and CMV-seropositive. V is TRBV19 and J is TRBJ2-7; 7 bases agree with TRBD1. Material for sequencing was PBMCs. Written as DNA, the CDR3 is TGTGCCAGTAGTAAACAGGGGCTCGGGCCCTACGAGCAGTACTTC. As protein: CASSKQGLGPYEQYF.